A selection of T cell receptor beta chains follows, all from one sample in a study of PD-L1 blockade in urothelial cancer. The data were produced by immunoSEQ multiplex PCR, yet TCRdb's version contains in-frame clones alone and is incomplete. The table has more than 55,000 clones, 86% seen once. The sequenced sample was PBMCs, obtained around atezolizumab (anti-PD-L1) treatment. These TCRs come from a man aged 45-60 years with urothelial cancer. Both conserved end residues are part of each CDR3. D genes are given only for firm matches. Clone size, where shown, is once, few, many, or a class for clones that have expanded.

d_call	j_call	v_call	clone_size	cdr3_aa	cdr3_nt
.	TRBJ1-5	TRBV19	.	CASSIEGRSNQPQHF	TGTGCCAGTAGTATAGAGGGGAGGAGCAATCAGCCCCAGCATTTT
TRBD2	TRBJ2-1	TRBV7-3	.	CASSLNPAGLAGDEQFF	TGTGCCAGCAGCTTAAATCCCGCGGGACTAGCGGGAGATGAGCAGTTCTTC
.	TRBJ2-1	TRBV5-1	.	CASSFSNEQFF	TGCGCCAGCAGCTTTAGTAATGAGCAGTTCTTC
.	TRBJ1-4	TRBV18	.	CASSPIIGEGRKLFF	TGTGCCAGCTCACCGATTATAGGGGAAGGTCGAAAACTGTTTTTT
.	TRBJ1-1	TRBV7-8	.	CASSLWHNTEAFF	TGTGCCAGCAGCTTATGGCATAACACTGAAGCTTTCTTT
.	TRBJ1-1	TRBV7-2	.	CASSAPAANTEAFF	TGTGCCAGCAGCGCACCCGCGGCGAACACTGAAGCTTTCTTT
.	TRBJ2-5	TRBV6-6	once	CASSAQTVATQYF	TGTGCCAGCAGTGCCCAGACAGTGGCGACCCAGTACTTC
.	TRBJ2-5	TRBV6-5	.	CASTVSAFQETQYF	TGTGCCAGCACGGTTAGCGCGTTCCAAGAGACCCAGTACTTC
.	TRBJ1-3	TRBV29-1	.	CSVVLQTTNSGNTIYF	TGCAGCGTTGTGTTGCAGACTACAAACTCTGGAAACACCATATATTTT
TRBD1	TRBJ1-1	TRBV6-1	.	CASSATGGMPEAFF	TGTGCCAGCAGTGCAACAGGGGGCATGCCTGAAGCTTTCTTT
.	TRBJ2-7	TRBV18	.	CASSPDRSEQYF	TGTGCCAGCTCACCTGACAGGTCCGAGCAGTACTTC
.	TRBJ2-2	TRBV5-1	.	CASSLRRDLLAGELFF	TGCGCCAGCAGCTTGAGGCGGGACCTATTGGCCGGGGAGCTGTTTTTT
.	TRBJ2-1	TRBV6-1	.	CASSEDPYGSLYNEQFF	TGTGCCAGCAGTGAAGACCCCTACGGGAGCCTCTACAATGAGCAGTTCTTC
.	TRBJ2-3	TRBV9	few	CASSVGYGDTQYF	TGTGCCAGCAGCGTAGGTTACGGAGATACGCAGTATTTT
.	TRBJ2-2	TRBV19	.	CASSIRRNGELFF	TGTGCCAGTAGTATCCGTCGTAACGGGGAGCTGTTTTTT
.	TRBJ2-7	TRBV21-1	.	CASSKGPGGAFWSNRGEQYF	TGTGCCAGCAGCAAAGGCCCTGGAGGGGCTTTTTGGTCCAACCGGGGCGAGCAGTACTTC
TRBD2	TRBJ2-1	TRBV5-1	.	CASSLVSGRALNEQFF	TGCGCCAGCAGCTTGGTTAGCGGGAGGGCCCTAAATGAGCAGTTCTTC
.	TRBJ1-3	TRBV28	.	CASRKTGFVDSGNTIYF	TGTGCCAGCAGAAAAACAGGGTTTGTTGATTCTGGAAACACCATATATTTT
TRBD2	TRBJ2-2	TRBV29-1	.	CSVEASGRAFGELFF	TGCAGCGTTGAAGCTAGCGGGAGGGCCTTCGGGGAGCTGTTTTTT
TRBD1	TRBJ1-4	TRBV4-1	.	CASSQDQGQGEEKLFF	TGCGCCAGCAGCCAAGACCAGGGACAGGGGGAGGAAAAACTGTTTTTT
.	TRBJ2-7	TRBV4-2	.	CASSQEVTGLGSYEQYF	TGTGCCAGCAGCCAAGAAGTAACCGGCCTCGGGTCCTACGAGCAGTACTTC
.	TRBJ2-1	TRBV28	once	CASSFLLVLYNEQFF	TGTGCCAGCAGTTTTTTACTAGTCCTCTACAATGAGCAGTTCTTC
TRBD1	TRBJ1-2	TRBV7-2	.	CASSLATGGARGYTF	TGTGCCAGCAGCTTAGCTACAGGGGGCGCAAGGGGCTACACCTTC
.	TRBJ2-5	TRBV2	.	CASSEVARGETQYF	TGTGCCAGCAGTGAAGTAGCTAGGGGGGAGACCCAGTACTTC
.	TRBJ1-2	TRBV7-9	.	CASSLSTEHYGYTF	TGTGCCAGCAGCTTATCAACAGAGCACTATGGCTACACCTTC
.	TRBJ1-6	TRBV10-3	.	CAIKVGADNSPLHF	TGTGCCATCAAGGTAGGGGCGGATAATTCACCCCTCCACTTT
.	TRBJ2-4	TRBV5-1	.	CASSLGLNREQNIQYF	TGCGCCAGCAGCTTGGGCCTAAACAGGGAACAAAACATTCAGTACTTC
TRBD1	TRBJ2-5	TRBV2	.	CASSGTGSWETQYF	TGTGCCAGCAGCGGGACAGGGTCATGGGAGACCCAGTACTTC
TRBD2	TRBJ2-1	TRBV7-2	.	CASSWGTSGKQFF	TGTGCCAGCAGCTGGGGGACTAGCGGGAAGCAGTTCTTC
TRBD1	TRBJ1-5	TRBV19	.	CASKDRGNQPQHF	TGTGCCAGTAAGGACAGGGGCAATCAGCCCCAGCATTTT
.	TRBJ2-4	TRBV5-8	few	CASSISRGGKNIQYF	TGTGCCAGCAGCATATCTAGGGGGGGCAAAAACATTCAGTACTTC
.	TRBJ2-7	TRBV4-1	.	CASSQELGEQYF	TGCGCCAGCAGCCAAGAACTCGGCGAGCAGTACTTC
.	TRBJ1-2	TRBV28	.	CASSSAGRLNYGYTF	TGTGCCAGCAGTTCCGCAGGGCGGTTGAACTATGGCTACACCTTC
TRBD1	TRBJ1-2	TRBV7-9	.	CASSLGGTGNYGYTF	TGTGCCAGCAGCTTAGGAGGGACAGGGAACTATGGCTACACCTTC
.	TRBJ1-5	TRBV28	.	CASSFRGRSNQPQHF	TGTGCCAGCAGTTTTAGGGGCAGGAGCAATCAGCCCCAGCATTTT
TRBD1	TRBJ2-7	TRBV5-4	.	CASSSSRTGGYYEQYF	TGTGCCAGCAGCTCGTCCCGGACAGGGGGCTACTACGAGCAGTACTTC
.	TRBJ1-2	TRBV9	few	CASSVSGGLNGYTF	TGTGCCAGCAGCGTCTCCGGGGGGCTCAATGGCTACACCTTC
.	TRBJ2-1	TRBV28	.	CASGNPPSFNEQFF	TGTGCCAGCGGAAACCCGCCTAGTTTTAATGAGCAGTTCTTC
TRBD2	TRBJ2-3	TRBV7-6	.	CASSPSTSPDTQYF	TGTGCCAGCAGCCCCTCGACTAGCCCAGATACGCAGTATTTT
.	TRBJ2-3	TRBV5-6	.	CASSFYSTDTQYF	TGTGCCAGCAGCTTTTATAGCACAGATACGCAGTATTTT
.	TRBJ2-1	TRBV9	.	CASSVGASTYYNEQFF	TGTGCCAGCAGCGTAGGTGCTAGCACCTACTACAATGAGCAGTTCTTC
.	TRBJ2-3	TRBV5-6	.	CASSLGGHGTDTQYF	TGTGCCAGCAGCTTGGGAGGCCACGGCACAGATACGCAGTATTTT
TRBD2	TRBJ2-5	TRBV4-2	.	CASSQDSAGLSVPYF	TGTGCCAGCAGCCAAGATTCAGCGGGATTATCAGTCCCGTACTTC
TRBD1	TRBJ1-1	TRBV7-9	.	CASSQTADRGDTEAFF	TGTGCCAGCAGCCAAACCGCCGACAGGGGGGATACTGAAGCTTTCTTT
TRBD1	TRBJ2-7	TRBV2	few	CASSVNRGFTYEQYF	TGTGCCAGCAGTGTAAACAGGGGTTTTACCTACGAGCAGTACTTC
.	TRBJ2-1	TRBV28	.	CASSPPGLGSYNEQFF	TGTGCCAGCAGTCCCCCTGGACTTGGATCCTACAATGAGCAGTTCTTC
TRBD1	TRBJ2-1	TRBV7-3	few	CASSLVGQGGNEQFF	TGTGCCAGCAGCTTAGTCGGACAGGGGGGCAATGAGCAGTTCTTC
TRBD2	TRBJ2-3	TRBV5-1	once	CASSLATSGDTQYF	TGCGCCAGCAGCTTGGCGACTAGCGGGGATACGCAGTATTTT
TRBD2	TRBJ2-5	TRBV9	.	CASSPGSGRGLIQETQYF	TGTGCCAGCAGCCCCGGTAGCGGGAGGGGATTAATCCAAGAGACCCAGTACTTC
TRBD1	TRBJ2-5	TRBV15	.	CATSSRDRSYQETQYF	TGTGCCACCAGCAGCAGGGACAGGTCCTACCAAGAGACCCAGTACTTC
TRBD1	TRBJ1-1	TRBV7-3	few	CATSRGRNTEAFF	TGTGCCACCTCGAGGGGGCGGAACACTGAAGCTTTCTTT
.	TRBJ2-7	TRBV18	.	CASSQSSYEQYF	TGTGCCAGCTCACAGAGCTCCTACGAGCAGTACTTC
TRBD2	TRBJ2-7	TRBV5-4	.	CASSSSAGGGFYEQYF	TGTGCCAGCAGCTCAAGCGCGGGAGGCGGGTTTTACGAGCAGTACTTC
TRBD2	TRBJ2-3	TRBV11-2	.	CASSFSVTSGRTDTQYF	TGTGCCAGCAGCTTCAGTGTGACTAGCGGACGCACAGATACGCAGTATTTT
TRBD2	TRBJ2-1	TRBV7-9	few	CASSLGTSGYNEQFF	TGTGCCAGCAGCTTAGGGACTAGCGGATACAATGAGCAGTTCTTC
TRBD2	TRBJ2-1	TRBV7-8	.	CASSTPGTSGRFSNEQFF	TGTGCCAGCAGCACGCCCGGGACTAGCGGGAGGTTTTCCAATGAGCAGTTCTTC